The 17 T cell receptor beta chains given below trace back to one sample, sequenced in a study of OX40 agonist ivuxolimab in advanced cancers. Repertoires were generated with immunoSEQ multiplex PCR, while TCRdb's copy carries only in-frame clones and drops some. The sample yields about 81,000 clones, about 80% seen once. Material: CD4+ or CD8+ T cells sorted from blood, obtained in a trial of the OX40 agonist ivuxolimab. The receptors stem from an adult with an advanced solid tumor such as melanoma, head and neck, liver or kidney cancer.

The chain employs TRBV27 and TRBJ2-3; D possibly corresponds to TRBD2 (6 bases). Germline V gene lookup returns CDR1 MNHEY and CDR2 SMNVEV (reference sequence). The CDR3 contains 15 residues. V lost 6 bases and J lost 0, with 13 bases in between. The CDR3 DNA sequence: TGTGCCAGCAGCCGGGACGCGGGAAGCACAGATACGCAGTATTTT. Translated, it gives CASSRDAGSTDTQYF.

The chain couples TRBV30 to TRBJ2-5; TRBD2 agrees at 9 bases. CDR1 and CDR2 from the germline V gene are GTSNPN and SVGIG (reference sequence). This CDR3 contains 16 residues. J lost 0 bases, V lost 0 bases, and 5 bases had no gene match. This CDR3 reads CAWSVRAGGYQETQYF. CDR3 sequence (DNA): TGTGCCTGGAGTGTACGGGCGGGAGGGTACCAAGAGACCCAGTACTTC. Using reference TRBV30 and TRBJ2-5 for the parts outside the CDR3, the full variable domain is SQTIHQWPATLVQPVGSPLSLECTVEGTSNPNLYWYRQAAGRGLQLLFYSVGIGQISSEVPQNLSASRPQDRQFILSSKKLLLSDSGFYLCAWSVRAGGYQETQYFGPGTRLLVL.

This chain uses TRBV9 with TRBJ2-3; no definite D call. Trimming took 0 bases from V and 1 from J, leaving 9 bases between them. The CDR3 runs 15 residues. Looked up from germline, CDR1 is SGDLS and CDR2 is YYNGEE. CDR3 region: CASSVANQRTDTQYF. In DNA form, the CDR3 reads TGTGCCAGCAGCGTAGCCAACCAGCGCACAGATACGCAGTATTTT. Complete variable domain (other parts from reference TRBV9 and TRBJ2-3): DSGVTQTPKHLITATGQRVTLRCSPRSGDLSVYWYQQSLDQGLQFLIQYYNGEERAKGNILERFSAQQFPDLHSELNLSSLELGDSALYFCASSVANQRTDTQYFGPGTRLTVL.

This clone was seen just once. CDR3 bases: TGTGCCAGCAGTGCGGGACTCTACACCGGGGAGCTGTTTTTT. Protein: CASSAGLYTGELFF. The chain couples TRBV6-5 to TRBJ2-2; a possible D gene is TRBD2 (6 bases). The CDR3 runs 14 residues. Per germline, CDR1 MNHEY and CDR2 SVGAGI. Trimming stripped 5 bases from V and 3 bases from J, with 10 bases between.

CDR3 protein: CASSLPVGQISHGYTF. Here the CDR3 DNA reads TGTGCCAGCAGTTTACCGGTCGGACAGATTTCCCATGGCTACACCTTC. The V call is TRBV28, the J call TRBJ1-2, with TRBD1 as a possible D gene (6 bases). Trimming cost V 2 bases and J 6 bases, with 19 bases left between them. CDR3 length equals 16 residues. The germline V gene has CDR1 MDHEN and CDR2 SYDVKM.

This clone turned up a few times. V and J are TRBV27 and TRBJ1-5; a possible D gene is TRBD1 (6 bases). The length of the CDR3 is 16 residues. The germline CDR1 and CDR2 sequences are MNHEY and SMNVEV (reference sequence). The V gene lost 2 bases and the J gene lost 2 bases, with 13 bases spanning the gap. CDR3 bases: TGTGCCAGCAGTTTAAGCGGGACACACCGCAATCAGCCCCAGCATTTT. Its translation is CASSLSGTHRNQPQHF.

This chain links TRBV12-5 with TRBJ2-1, with D tentatively TRBD2 (6 bases). Germline V CDR1 and CDR2: LGHNT, FRNRAP. Trimming took 0 bases from V and 3 from J, leaving 15 bases between them. This CDR3 contains 17 residues. Here the CDR3 reads CASGLVMGLGVYNEQFF. The CDR3 region has the DNA TGTGCTAGTGGTTTGGTTATGGGACTTGGGGTCTACAATGAGCAGTTCTTC.

The chain has TRBV11-2 and TRBJ1-2; the D gene is possibly TRBD1 (5 bases). Per the germline V gene, CDR1 is SGHAT and CDR2 is FQNNGV. This CDR3 comprises 15 residues. V was clipped by 1 base and J by 0 bases, with 9 bases between them. The CDR3 sequence is CASSLGGATNYGYTF. CDR3 nucleotides: TGTGCCAGCAGCTTAGGGGGCGCAACTAACTATGGCTACACCTTC.

The V and J genes are TRBV4-2 and TRBJ2-3, with no clear D. The CDR3 loop spans 15 amino acids. CDR1 is LGHNA, CDR2 YNFKEQ, per germline. The germline V and J ends were trimmed by 0 bases and 4 bases, with 11 bases remaining between them. DNA for the CDR3: TGTGCCAGCAGCCAAGAATTGTACGGGTCAGATACGCAGTATTTT. Its protein is CASSQELYGSDTQYF.

The chain uses TRBV15 and TRBJ1-5; perhaps TRBD1 as D (5 bases). The V end was cut by 5 bases, the J end by 2 bases, with 10 bases between. This CDR3 contains 14 residues. Germline CDR1 LNHNV, CDR2 YYDKDF (reference sequence). The CDR3 DNA reads as TGTGCCACCAGCGCCCAAGGGGGCAATCAGCCCCAGCATTTT. It specifies CATSAQGGNQPQHF. Complete variable domain (other parts from reference TRBV15 and TRBJ1-5): DAMVIQNPRYQVTQFGKPVTLSCSQTLNHNVMYWYQQKSSQAPKLLFHYYDKDFNNEADTPDNFQSRRPNTSFCFLDIRSPGLGDTAMYLCATSAQGGNQPQHFGDGTRLSIL.

The J gene is TRBJ2-7, the V gene TRBV11-2; no definite D call. The CDR3 has 15 amino acids. The germline CDR1 and CDR2 sequences are SGHAT and FQNNGV. Deletions cut 3 bases from V and 0 bases from J, with 12 bases between. The CDR3 DNA reads as TGTGCCAGCAGCTTTCCAGGCCTAAGCTCCTACGAGCAGTACGTC. This encodes CASSFPGLSSYEQYV.

This chain connects TRBV6-5 to TRBJ2-7, with TRBD1 matching 7 bases. V was pared by 6 bases and J by 2 bases, with 1 base of the junction left unmatched. The germline CDR1 and CDR2 sequences are MNHEY and SVGAGI. The CDR3 consists of 12 residues. Here the CDR3 reads CASRGTAYEQYF. The DNA for the CDR3 is TGTGCCAGCAGGGGGACAGCCTACGAGCAGTACTTC.

This rearrangement joins TRBV15 to TRBJ1-1; D uncertain. Germline V gene data show CDR1 as LNHNV and CDR2 as YYDKDF (reference sequence). The CDR3 is 14 residues long. The V end was cut by 2 bases, the J end by 3 bases, with 10 bases between. CDR3 DNA sequence: TGTGCCACCAGCAGACGAGTGATTGACACTGAAGCTTTCTTT. Its translation: CATSRRVIDTEAFF. Complete variable domain (other parts from reference TRBV15 and TRBJ1-1): DAMVIQNPRYQVTQFGKPVTLSCSQTLNHNVMYWYQQKSSQAPKLLFHYYDKDFNNEADTPDNFQSRRPNTSFCFLDIRSPGLGDTAMYLCATSRRVIDTEAFFGQGTRLTVV.

J is TRBJ2-1 and V is TRBV4-3, with 9 bases fitting TRBD2. The length of the CDR3 is 17 residues. V gave up 0 bases and J gave up 5 bases; unmatched junction bases: 8. CDR1 and CDR2 from the germline V gene are LGHNA and YSLEER. The CDR3 coding sequence is TGCGCCAGCAGCCAAGATCCGGGACTAGCTTGGGACAATGAGCAGTTCTTC. It specifies CASSQDPGLAWDNEQFF.

The chain couples TRBV18 to TRBJ2-6; no firm D call. The V and J ends lost 3 bases and 4 bases respectively, with 7 bases between them. The CDR3 is made up of 14 amino acids. Germline V gene sequence: CDR1 KGHSH, CDR2 LQKENI. The CDR3 region has the DNA TGTGCCAGCTCACCCCCCGGGGGGGCCAACGTCCTGACTTTC. Amino acids: CASSPPGGANVLTF.

V and J are TRBV7-9 and TRBJ2-3, with D perhaps TRBD1 or TRBD2 (5 bases each). V shed 3 bases and J shed 6 bases, with 16 bases lying between them. This CDR3 comprises 15 residues. CDR1 is SEHNR and CDR2 is FQNEAQ in the germline V gene (reference sequence). The CDR3 loop reads CASSFTRDPGDTQYF. In nucleotides, the CDR3 is TGTGCCAGCAGCTTTACCCGGGACCCAGGGGATACGCAGTATTTT. Drawing the rest from reference TRBV7-9 and TRBJ2-3, the complete variable domain is DTGVSQNPRHKITKRGQNVTFRCDPISEHNRLYWYRQTLGQGPEFLTYFQNEAQLEKSRLLSDRFSAERPKGSFSTLEIQRTEQGDSAMYLCASSFTRDPGDTQYFGPGTRLTVL.

CDR3 sequence: CASGLVPLDRGDNQPQHF. The CDR3 DNA reads as TGTGCTAGTGGTTTGGTCCCCCTCGACAGGGGAGACAATCAGCCCCAGCATTTT. This sequence joins TRBV12-5 and TRBJ1-5; 8 nucleotides line up with TRBD1. Germline CDR1 and CDR2: LGHNT and FRNRAP. J was trimmed by 3 bases and V by 0 bases; bases with no gene match: 10. The CDR3 spans 18 residues.